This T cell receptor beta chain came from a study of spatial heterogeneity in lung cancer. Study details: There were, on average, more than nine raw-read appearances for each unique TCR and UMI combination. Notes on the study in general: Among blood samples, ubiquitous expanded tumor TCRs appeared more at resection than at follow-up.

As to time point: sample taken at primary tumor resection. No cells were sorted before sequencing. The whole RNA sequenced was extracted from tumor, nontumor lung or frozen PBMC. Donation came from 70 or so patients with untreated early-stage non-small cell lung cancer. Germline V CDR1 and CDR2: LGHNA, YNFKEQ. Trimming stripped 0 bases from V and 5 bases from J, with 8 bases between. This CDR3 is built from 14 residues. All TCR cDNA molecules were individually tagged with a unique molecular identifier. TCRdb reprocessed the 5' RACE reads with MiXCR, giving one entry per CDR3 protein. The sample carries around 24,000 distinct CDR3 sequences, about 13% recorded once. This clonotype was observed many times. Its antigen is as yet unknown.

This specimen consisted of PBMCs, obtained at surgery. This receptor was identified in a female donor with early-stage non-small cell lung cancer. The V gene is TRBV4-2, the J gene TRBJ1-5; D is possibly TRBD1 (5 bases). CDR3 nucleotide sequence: TGTGCCAGCAGCCAAGATGGGGGAGATCAGCCCCAGCATTTT. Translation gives CASSQDGGDQPQHF.